This T cell receptor beta chain was identified during a study of shared clonotypes between healthy human individuals. Naive CD8 cells comprised CD45RO-negative, CCR7-positively selected cells, excluding terminally differentiated effector memory CD45RA+ cells. Sequenced by immunoSEQ multiplex PCR; TCRdb stores in-frame clones only, minus some. This sample has about 2 million clones, with about 95% found just once. The germline gives CDR1 GTSNPN, CDR2 SVGIG (reference sequence). V dropped 1 base and J dropped 2 bases, with 8 bases sitting between them. This CDR3 has 14 residues. The chain carries TRBV30 and TRBJ2-2; D is unclear. The receptor was derived from a man between 18 and 29 years old in good health. The sample consisted of naive CD8+ T cells sorted from blood. The CDR3 nucleotides are TGTGCCTGGAGTGGGGGTACCAACACCGGGGAGCTGTTTTTT. It specifies CAWSGGTNTGELFF.